A selection of T cell receptor beta chains follows, all from one sample in a study of control samples from healthy donors and cancer patients. The protocol was immunoSEQ multiplex PCR, while the TCRdb copy is restricted to in-frame clones and leaves out a portion. The sample holds fewer than 85,000 clones, 91% seen once. Sequenced material: blood. Receptor source: a man aged 25 to 45 in good health. Both conserved end residues are part of each CDR3. D genes are given only for firm matches. For some rows the clone size is stated as once, few or many, or as a class when expanded; others skip it.

cdr3_aa cdr3_nt d_call j_call clone_size cdr3_length v_call
CASSQGTGLTYEQYF TGTGCCAGCAGCCAGGGGACAGGGTTGACCTACGAGCAGTACTTC TRBD1 TRBJ2-7 - 15 TRBV5-4
CASSSQGYGYTF TGTGCCAGCAGCTCGCAGGGCTATGGCTACACCTTC - TRBJ1-2 - 12 TRBV6-5
CAISESNLQETQYF TGTGCCATCAGTGAGTCGAATTTACAAGAGACCCAGTACTTC - TRBJ2-5 - 14 TRBV10-3
CATSRDVGDSQPQHF TGTGCCACCAGCAGAGATGTGGGGGATTCTCAGCCCCAGCATTTT - TRBJ1-5 - 15 TRBV15
CASSPGQKVASNQPQHF TGTGCCAGCTCCCCGGGACAGAAGGTGGCGAGCAATCAGCCCCAGCATTTT TRBD1 TRBJ1-5 - 17 TRBV18
CASSGQGVFSGANVLTF TGTGCCAGTTCAGGACAGGGGGTCTTCTCTGGGGCCAACGTCCTGACTTTC TRBD1 TRBJ2-6 - 17 TRBV19
CASSRDTDNEQFF TGTGCCAGCAGCCGGGACACCGACAATGAGCAGTTCTTC - TRBJ2-1 - 13 TRBV3-1/TRBV3-2
CASRGTGRAYGYTF TGTGCCAGCAGGGGGACAGGGCGTGCCTATGGCTACACCTTC TRBD1 TRBJ1-2 - 14 TRBV6-5
CASSYSTGPRIDEQFF TGTGCCAGCAGTTACTCAACAGGGCCCCGTATAGATGAGCAGTTCTTC - TRBJ2-1 once 16 TRBV6-5
CASSLGTSGIAETQYF TGTGCCAGCAGCCTGGGGACTAGCGGGATAGCAGAGACCCAGTACTTC TRBD2 TRBJ2-5 - 16 TRBV3-1/TRBV3-2
CASSPVNEQFF TGTGCCAGCAGCCCCGTCAATGAGCAGTTCTTC - TRBJ2-1 - 11 TRBV7-9
CASSYGLEDTQYF TGTGCCAGCAGCTACGGACTAGAAGATACGCAGTATTTT TRBD2 TRBJ2-3 - 13 TRBV9
CASSVGVPMYGYTF TGTGCCAGCAGCGTAGGGGTTCCGATGTATGGCTACACCTTC - TRBJ1-2 - 14 TRBV9
CASSLFSGNTEAFF TGTGCCAGCAGTTTATTCTCTGGGAACACTGAAGCTTTCTTT - TRBJ1-1 once 14 TRBV27